This section outlines one T cell receptor (beta chain) sequence together with its context. Its antigen is not known. The data were taken from a study of blood T cells in healthy people across ages. General study results and limits: Calculation of diversity from one million T cells yielded estimates considered to be underestimates. TCR beta diversity, measured per million T cells, fell in a roughly linear way with age.

Sample-barcoded 5' priming and a J-beta primer mix drove a second PCR of 7 to 11 cycles. Via MiXCR, TCRdb re-called the 5' RACE reads, giving one row per CDR3 protein. The sample holds about a million distinct CDR3 sequences; roughly 47% are singletons and the top ten take 20% to 25%. V was shortened by 5 bases and J by 6 bases, with 20 bases between the two germline ends. CDR1 is SGHTA, CDR2 FQGTGA, per germline. This CDR3 spans 16 amino acids. Specimen: blood. This receptor was identified in a woman aged 55-70 years in good health. The rearrangement uses TRBV7-3 and TRBJ2-1, with D possibly matching TRBD1 (6 bases). The CDR3, as DNA: TGTGCCAGCAGCCCCCGAACAGGGACGGGTTTCAATGAGCAGTTCTTC. This encodes CASSPRTGTGFNEQFF.